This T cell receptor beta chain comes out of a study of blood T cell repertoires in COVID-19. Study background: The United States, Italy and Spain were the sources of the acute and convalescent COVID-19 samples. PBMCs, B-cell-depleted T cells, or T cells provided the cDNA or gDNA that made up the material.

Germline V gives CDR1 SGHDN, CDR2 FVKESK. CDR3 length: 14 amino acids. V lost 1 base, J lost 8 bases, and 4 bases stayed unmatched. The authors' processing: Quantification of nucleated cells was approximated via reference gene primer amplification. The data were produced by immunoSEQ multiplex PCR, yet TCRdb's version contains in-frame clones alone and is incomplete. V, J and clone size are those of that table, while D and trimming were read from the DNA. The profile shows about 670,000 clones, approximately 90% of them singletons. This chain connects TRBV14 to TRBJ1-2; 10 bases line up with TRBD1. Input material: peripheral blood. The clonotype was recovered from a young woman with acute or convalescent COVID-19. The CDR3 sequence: CASSQGTGGRGYTF. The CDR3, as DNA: TGTGCCAGCAGCCAAGGGACAGGGGGACGAGGCTACACCTTC.